Sequencing of this T cell receptor beta chain was carried out in a study of cytomegalovirus exposure and HLA in healthy donors. Overall study findings and caveats: In an earlier analysis, productive rearrangement rates for most beta V segments clustered near 87% or 30%. Accurate predictions that matched the HLA-A and HLA-B alleles of most subjects were reportedly made from TCR beta sequences.

Nominally healthy donors were sampled, though unrecorded immune exposures were likely. On this clone: Its cognate antigen is unknown.

The primer mix had 60 Vbeta and 13 Jbeta primers. Methods used by the authors: An analysis that came later counted 80 million or so unique TCR beta chains, some 11 million shared. Using immunoSEQ multiplex PCR, the repertoire was profiled, and TCRdb retains in-frame clones only, with some absent. That table supplies the V and J calls and clone size; D and trimming were determined from the DNA. In the table there are about 120,000 clones, around 80% of which are singletons. The CDR3 has 16 amino acids. V shed 2 bases and J 7 bases; nucleotides not matched to a gene: 13. The germline gives CDR1 GTSNPN, CDR2 SVGIG (reference sequence).

This rearrangement joins TRBV30 to TRBJ2-1; the match to TRBD2 covers 8 bases. The origin of this receptor is a man younger than 35 in good health and CMV-seronegative. Sequencing was performed on PBMCs. The CDR3 nucleotides are TGTGCCTGGAGTCCATTTCGGGAGGGCCCAGGGAATGAGCAGTTCTTC. It is translated as CAWSPFREGPGNEQFF. Supplemented by reference TRBV30 and TRBJ2-1, the full variable domain reads SQTIHQWPATLVQPVGSPLSLECTVEGTSNPNLYWYRQAAGRGLQLLFYSVGIGQISSEVPQNLSASRPQDRQFILSSKKLLLSDSGFYLCAWSPFREGPGNEQFFGPGTRLTVL.